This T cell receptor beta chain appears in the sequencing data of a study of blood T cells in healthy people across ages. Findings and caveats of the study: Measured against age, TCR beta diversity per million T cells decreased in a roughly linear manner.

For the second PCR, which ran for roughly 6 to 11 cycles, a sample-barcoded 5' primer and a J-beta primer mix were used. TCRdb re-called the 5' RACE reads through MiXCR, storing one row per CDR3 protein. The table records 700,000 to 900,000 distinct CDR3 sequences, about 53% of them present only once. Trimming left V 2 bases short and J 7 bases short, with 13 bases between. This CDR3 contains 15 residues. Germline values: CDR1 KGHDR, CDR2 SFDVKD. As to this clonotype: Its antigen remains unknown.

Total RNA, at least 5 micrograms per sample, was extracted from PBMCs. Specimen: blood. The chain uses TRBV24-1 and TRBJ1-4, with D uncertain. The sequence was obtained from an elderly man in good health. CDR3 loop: CATSDSDLGGEKLFF. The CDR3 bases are TGTGCCACCAGTGATTCAGACCTGGGCGGTGAAAAACTGTTTTTT.